This entry lists 9 T cell receptor beta chains sequenced from one sample in a study of T cell repertoires in cytomegalovirus infection. TCRdb recomputed calls from the reads with MiXCR, one row per CDR3 protein. The sample contains approximately 1,000,000 distinct CDR3 sequences, about a third of which appear only once. Their target antigens are unknown. The starting material was cultured CD8+ T cells from PBMCs, obtained from culture after CMV antigen stimulation. The receptors originated from a human donor in good health (CMV status not recorded). Some clones in this sample may be carry-over from other donors' samples.

This clonotype was recorded a few times. The CDR3 sequence is CASSVVLNTEAFF. CDR3 bases: TGTGCCAGCAGCGTGGTCTTGAACACTGAAGCTTTCTTT. This sequence joins TRBV11-2 and TRBJ1-1; D gene unclear. CDR1 is SGHAT, CDR2 FQNNGV, per germline. This CDR3 comprises 13 residues. The V end lost 5 bases, the J end lost 0 bases, and 7 bases lay between the germline ends.

The chain links TRBV7-2 to TRBJ2-2, with D tentatively TRBD2 (6 bases). The CDR3 consists of 15 residues. Trimming took off 4 bases at V and 3 bases at J, with 12 bases between the two ends. CDR1 and CDR2 from the germline V gene are SGHTA and FQGNSA. CDR3: CASSSWDFHTGELFF. As DNA, the CDR3 is TGTGCCAGCAGCTCATGGGACTTCCACACCGGGGAGCTGTTTTTT.

This clonotype was seen more than once but under ten times. The J gene is TRBJ1-2, the V gene TRBV6-5; D is perhaps TRBD1 (6 bases). Trimming removed 5 bases at V and 4 bases at J, with 26 bases between. Germline V CDR1 and CDR2: MNHEY, SVGAGI. This CDR3 has 18 residues. The DNA for the CDR3 is TGTGCCAGCAGTGCTACAGGGAAAACGACGCCGCTATTCTATGGCTACACCTTC. As protein: CASSATGKTTPLFYGYTF.

The J gene is TRBJ2-2, the V gene TRBV27; D perhaps matches TRBD2 (6 bases). Trimming removed 3 bases from V and 7 bases from J, with 15 bases in between. The CDR3 is 15 amino acids. Per germline, CDR1 MNHEY and CDR2 SMNVEV (reference sequence). DNA for the CDR3: TGTGCCAGCAGTTTTTCCGGACGGCGGGACGGGGAGCTGTTTTTT. Protein product: CASSFSGRRDGELFF.

V gene TRBV18 combines with J gene TRBJ1-1, with 11 bases lining up with TRBD1. The V and J ends lost 0 bases and 3 bases, in that order; junction bases with no gene match: 3. Germline CDR1 reads KGHSH; CDR2 reads LQKENI. CDR3 size: 16 residues. DNA for the CDR3: TGTGCCAGCTCACCACCGGACAGGGGGCTTTACACTGAAGCTTTCTTT. Translating gives CASSPPDRGLYTEAFF.

The chain combines TRBV4-1 with TRBJ1-2, with unresolved D. There are 16 residues in the CDR3. CDR1 MGHRA and CDR2 YSYEKL come from the germline V gene. The ends were cut back, 0 bases at V and 1 base at J, with 12 bases in the middle. The CDR3 reads CASSQETGISNYGYTF. DNA for the CDR3: TGCGCCAGCAGCCAAGAAACTGGGATCAGTAACTATGGCTACACCTTC.

The chain combines TRBV27 with TRBJ1-2; the D gene is possibly TRBD1 (6 bases). V lost 2 bases, J lost 4 bases, and 14 bases lay in between. CDR1 is MNHEY and CDR2 is SMNVEV in the germline V gene (reference sequence). The CDR3 runs to 15 residues. CDR3 bases: TGTGCCAGCAGTTTAACCGGGGGCTTGTTCTATGGCTACACCTTC. As protein: CASSLTGGLFYGYTF.

This chain joins TRBV29-1 and TRBJ1-2, with TRBD1 as a possible D gene (5 bases). V was clipped by 6 bases and J by 3 bases, with 14 bases between them. CDR1 is SQVTM, CDR2 ANQGSEA, per germline. CDR3 length: 13 residues. CDR3 nucleotides: TGCAGCGTCCCGGGCGGGGGAGACTATGGCTACACCTTC. Encoded protein: CSVPGGGDYGYTF.

The chain recombines TRBV14 with TRBJ2-3; TRBD1 matches 10 bases. CDR1 and CDR2 (germline): SGHDN, FVKESK. With V trimmed by 3 bases and J by 3 bases, 6 bases remained unmatched. This CDR3 spans 16 amino acids. The CDR3 DNA reads TGTGCCAGCAGCCACCCCCGGGACAGGGGTACAGATACGCAGTATTTT. Amino acid sequence: CASSHPRDRGTDTQYF.